This T cell receptor (beta chain) was sequenced in a study of vaccination effects on CD4 cells after COVID-19. General study results and limits: Whether induced by infection or by vaccine, clones showed marked clonal contraction late after vaccination.

This table comes from immunoSEQ multiplex PCR, and its TCRdb copy is limited to in-frame clones, with some not included. The profile covers around 11,000 clones, with around 74% appearing a single time and 20% to 25% taken by the ten largest. In regard to this clone: Its antigen is currently unknown.

ViraFEST expansion of antigen-specific CD4+ T cells with viral peptide pools preceded sequencing. With roughly 9 days of culture completed, CD4+ T cells were isolated. Cultures of over 1.5 million PBMC per well contained 9 to 10 IU/ml IL-2 plus 10 ug/ml peptides. The starting material was CD4+ T cells from PBMCs cultured with HCoV-229E spike peptides, obtained before COVID-19 vaccination. This clonotype originated in a human donor who received a COVID-19 vaccine.

The CDR3 spells CASSLDSGLAAQFF. DNA of the CDR3: TGTGCCAGCAGCTTAGATTCGGGACTAGCGGCTCAGTTCTTC. The rearrangement uses TRBV11-2 and TRBJ2-1; 11 bases line up with TRBD2. The trim removed 0 bases at V and 13 bases at J, leaving 5 bases unmatched. CDR1 SGHAT and CDR2 FQNNGV come from the germline V gene. The CDR3 is 14 amino acids.